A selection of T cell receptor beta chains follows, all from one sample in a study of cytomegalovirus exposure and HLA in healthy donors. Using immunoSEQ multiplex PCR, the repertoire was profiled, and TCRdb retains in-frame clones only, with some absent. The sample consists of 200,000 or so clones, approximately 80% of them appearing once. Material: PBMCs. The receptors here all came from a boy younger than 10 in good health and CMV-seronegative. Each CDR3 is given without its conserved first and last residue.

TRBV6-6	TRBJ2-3	ASRPGWADTQY
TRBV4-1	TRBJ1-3	ASSQESRAGNTIY
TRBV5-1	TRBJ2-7	ASSLAGGPRNEQY
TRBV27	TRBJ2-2	ASSQGGTGELF
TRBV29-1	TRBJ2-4	SVEDPGGGGYKNIQY
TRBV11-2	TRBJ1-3	ASSLDRGVKGNTIY
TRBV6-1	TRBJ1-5	ASSSLDSVDLPQH
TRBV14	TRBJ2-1	ASSQGWGGRNEQF
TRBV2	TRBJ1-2	ASDEDRWGDLYGYT
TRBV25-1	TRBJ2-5	ASSEFGKGGQETQY
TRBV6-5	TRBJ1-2	ATQTRQGEGYT
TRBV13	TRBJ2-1	ASSLGTSGGNEQF
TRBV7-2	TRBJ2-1	ASSSSGNEQF
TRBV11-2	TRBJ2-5	ASSLDNQETQY
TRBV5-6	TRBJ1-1	ASSIPDGLGKDTEAF
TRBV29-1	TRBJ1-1	SVEAQENTEAF